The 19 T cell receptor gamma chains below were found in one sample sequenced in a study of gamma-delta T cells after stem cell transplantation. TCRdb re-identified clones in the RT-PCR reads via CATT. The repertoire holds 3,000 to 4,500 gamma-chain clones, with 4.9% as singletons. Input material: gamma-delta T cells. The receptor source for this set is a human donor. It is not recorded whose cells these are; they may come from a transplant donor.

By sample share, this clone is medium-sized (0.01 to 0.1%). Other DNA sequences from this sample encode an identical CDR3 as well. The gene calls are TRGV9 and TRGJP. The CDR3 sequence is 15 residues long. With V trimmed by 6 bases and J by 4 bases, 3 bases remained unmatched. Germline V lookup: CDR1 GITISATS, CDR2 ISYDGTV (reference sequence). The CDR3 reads CALWIQELGKKIKVF. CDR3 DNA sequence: TGTGCCTTGTGGATCCAAGAGTTGGGCAAAAAAATCAAGGTATTT.

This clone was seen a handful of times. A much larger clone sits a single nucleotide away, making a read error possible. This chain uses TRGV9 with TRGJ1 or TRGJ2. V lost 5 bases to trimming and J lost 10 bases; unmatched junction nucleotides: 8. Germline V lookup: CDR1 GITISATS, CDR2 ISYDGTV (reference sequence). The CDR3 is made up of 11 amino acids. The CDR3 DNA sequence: TGTGCCTTGTGGGGGGCTAGAAAGAAACTCTTT. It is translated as CALWGARKKLF.

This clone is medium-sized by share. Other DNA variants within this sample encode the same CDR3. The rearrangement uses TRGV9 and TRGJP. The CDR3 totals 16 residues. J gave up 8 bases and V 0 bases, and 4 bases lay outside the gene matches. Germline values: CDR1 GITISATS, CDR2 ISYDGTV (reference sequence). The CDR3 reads CALWEVRQLGKKIKVF. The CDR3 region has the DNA TGTGCCTTGTGGGAGGTGCGTCAGTTGGGCAAAAAAATCAAGGTATTT.

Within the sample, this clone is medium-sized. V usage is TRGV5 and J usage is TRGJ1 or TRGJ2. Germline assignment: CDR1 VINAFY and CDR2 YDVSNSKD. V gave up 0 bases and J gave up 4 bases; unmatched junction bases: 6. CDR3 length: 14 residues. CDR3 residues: CATWDRRRYYKKLF. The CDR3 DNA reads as TGTGCCACCTGGGACAGGCGGCGGTATTATAAGAAACTCTTT.

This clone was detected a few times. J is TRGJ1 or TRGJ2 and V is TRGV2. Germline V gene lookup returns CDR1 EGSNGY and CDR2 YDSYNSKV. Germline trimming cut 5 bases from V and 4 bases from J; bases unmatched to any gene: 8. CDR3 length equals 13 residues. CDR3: CATWVTGYYKKLF. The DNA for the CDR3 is TGTGCCACCTGGGTCACGGGGTATTATAAGAAACTCTTT.

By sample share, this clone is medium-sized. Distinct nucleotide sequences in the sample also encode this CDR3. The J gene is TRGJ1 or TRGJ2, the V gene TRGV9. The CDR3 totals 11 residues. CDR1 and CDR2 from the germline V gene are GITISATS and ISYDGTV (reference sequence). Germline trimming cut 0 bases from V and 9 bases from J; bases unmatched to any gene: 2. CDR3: CALWEVGKKLF. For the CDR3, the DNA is TGTGCCTTGTGGGAGGTGGGTAAGAAACTCTTT.

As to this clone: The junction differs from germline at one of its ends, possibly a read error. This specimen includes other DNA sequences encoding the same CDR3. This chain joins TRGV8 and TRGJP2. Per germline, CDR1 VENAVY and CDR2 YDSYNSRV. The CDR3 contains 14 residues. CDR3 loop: CATRGGSSDWIKTF. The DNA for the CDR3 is TGTGCCACTCGAGGTGGAAGTAGTGATTGGATTAAGACGTTT.

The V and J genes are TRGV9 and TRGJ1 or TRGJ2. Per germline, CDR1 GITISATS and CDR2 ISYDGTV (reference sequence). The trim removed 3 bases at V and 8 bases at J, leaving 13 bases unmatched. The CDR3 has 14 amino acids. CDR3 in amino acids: CALWEPTLRNKKLF. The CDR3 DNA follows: TGTGCCTTGTGGGAGCCTACCCTCCGTAATAAGAAACTCTTT.

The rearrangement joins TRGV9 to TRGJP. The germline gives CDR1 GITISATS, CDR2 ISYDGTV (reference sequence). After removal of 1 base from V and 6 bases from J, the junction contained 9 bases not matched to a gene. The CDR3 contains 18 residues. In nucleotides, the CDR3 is TGTGCCTTGTGGGAGGTAAGGAGGCGAGAGTTGGGCAAAAAAATCAAGGTATTT. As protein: CALWEVRRRELGKKIKVF.

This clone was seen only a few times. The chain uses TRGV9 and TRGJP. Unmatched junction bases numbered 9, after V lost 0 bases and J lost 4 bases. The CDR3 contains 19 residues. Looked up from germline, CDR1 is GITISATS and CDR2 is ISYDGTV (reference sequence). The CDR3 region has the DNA TGTGCCTTGTGGGAGGTGGTATTGCGCCAAGAGTTGGGCAAAAAAATCAAGGTATTT. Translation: CALWEVVLRQELGKKIKVF.

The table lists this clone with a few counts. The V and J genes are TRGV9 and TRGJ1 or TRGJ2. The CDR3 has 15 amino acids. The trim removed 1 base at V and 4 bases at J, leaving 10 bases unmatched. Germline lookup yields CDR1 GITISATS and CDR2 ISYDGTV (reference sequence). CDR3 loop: CALWEVPPGYYKKLF. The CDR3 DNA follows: TGTGCCTTGTGGGAGGTCCCCCCGGGGTATTATAAGAAACTCTTT.

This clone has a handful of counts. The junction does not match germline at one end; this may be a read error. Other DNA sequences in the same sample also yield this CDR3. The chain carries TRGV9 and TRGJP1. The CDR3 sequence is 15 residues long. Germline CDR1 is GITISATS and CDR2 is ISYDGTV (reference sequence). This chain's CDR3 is CALWGNHTTGWFKIF. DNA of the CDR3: TGTGCCTTGTGGGGGAACCATACCACTGGCTGGTTCAAGATATTT.

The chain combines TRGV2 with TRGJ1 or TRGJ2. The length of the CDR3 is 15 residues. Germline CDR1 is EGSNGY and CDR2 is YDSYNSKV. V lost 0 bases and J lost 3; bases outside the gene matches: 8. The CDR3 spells CATWDGPVGYYKKLF. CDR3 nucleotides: TGTGCCACCTGGGACGGGCCCGTAGGTTATTATAAGAAACTCTTT.

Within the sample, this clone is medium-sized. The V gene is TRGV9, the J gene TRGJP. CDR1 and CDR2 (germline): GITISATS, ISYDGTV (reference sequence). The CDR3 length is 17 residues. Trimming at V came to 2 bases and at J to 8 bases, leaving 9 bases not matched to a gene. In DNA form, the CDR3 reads TGTGCCTTGTGGGAGGATCGGATAAAGTTGGGCAAAAAAATCAAGGTATTT. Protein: CALWEDRIKLGKKIKVF.

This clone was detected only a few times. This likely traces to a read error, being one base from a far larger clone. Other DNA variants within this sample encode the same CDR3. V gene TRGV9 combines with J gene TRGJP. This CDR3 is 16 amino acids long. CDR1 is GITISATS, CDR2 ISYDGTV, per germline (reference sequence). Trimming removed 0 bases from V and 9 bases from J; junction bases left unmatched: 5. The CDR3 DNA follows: TGTGCCTTGTGGGAGGTGCGAGGGTTGGGCAAAAAAATCAAGGTATTT. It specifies CALWEVRGLGKKIKVF.

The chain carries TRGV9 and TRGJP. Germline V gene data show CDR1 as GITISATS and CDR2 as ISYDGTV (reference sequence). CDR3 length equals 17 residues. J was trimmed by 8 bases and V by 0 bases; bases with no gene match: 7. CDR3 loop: CALWEVQFKLGKKIKVF. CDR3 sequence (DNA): TGTGCCTTGTGGGAGGTGCAGTTTAAGTTGGGCAAAAAAATCAAGGTATTT.

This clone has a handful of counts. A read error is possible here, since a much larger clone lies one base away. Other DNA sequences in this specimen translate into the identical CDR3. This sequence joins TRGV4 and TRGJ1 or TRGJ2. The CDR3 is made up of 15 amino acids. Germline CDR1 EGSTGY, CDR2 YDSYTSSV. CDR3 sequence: CATWDGPKNYYKKLF. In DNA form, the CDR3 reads TGCGCCACCTGGGATGGACCCAAGAATTATTATAAGAAACTCTTT.

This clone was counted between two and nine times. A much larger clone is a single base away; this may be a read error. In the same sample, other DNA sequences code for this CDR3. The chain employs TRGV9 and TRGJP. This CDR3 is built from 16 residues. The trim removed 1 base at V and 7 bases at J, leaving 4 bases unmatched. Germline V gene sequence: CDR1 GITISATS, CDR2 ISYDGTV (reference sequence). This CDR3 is CALWEVWELGKKIKVF. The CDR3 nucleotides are TGTGCCTTGTGGGAGGTCTGGGAGTTGGGCAAAAAAATCAAGGTATTT.

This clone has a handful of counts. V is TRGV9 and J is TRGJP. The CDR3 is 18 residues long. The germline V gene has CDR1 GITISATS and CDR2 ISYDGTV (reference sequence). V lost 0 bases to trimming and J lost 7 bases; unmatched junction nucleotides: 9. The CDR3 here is CALWEVQSKELGKKIKVF. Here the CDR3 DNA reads TGTGCCTTGTGGGAGGTGCAATCCAAGGAGTTGGGCAAAAAAATCAAGGTATTT.